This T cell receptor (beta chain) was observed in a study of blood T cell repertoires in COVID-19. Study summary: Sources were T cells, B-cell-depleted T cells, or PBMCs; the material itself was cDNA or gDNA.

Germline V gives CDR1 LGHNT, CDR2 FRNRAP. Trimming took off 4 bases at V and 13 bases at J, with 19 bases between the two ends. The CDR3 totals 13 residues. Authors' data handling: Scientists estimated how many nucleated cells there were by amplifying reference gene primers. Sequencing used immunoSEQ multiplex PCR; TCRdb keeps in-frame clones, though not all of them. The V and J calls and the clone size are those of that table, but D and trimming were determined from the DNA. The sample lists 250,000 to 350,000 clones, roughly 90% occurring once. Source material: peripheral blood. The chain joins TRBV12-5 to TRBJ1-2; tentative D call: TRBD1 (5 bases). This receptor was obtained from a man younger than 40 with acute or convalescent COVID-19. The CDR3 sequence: CASGSPPGQISTF. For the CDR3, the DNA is TGTGCTAGTGGTTCCCCCCCCGGACAAATTTCCACCTTC. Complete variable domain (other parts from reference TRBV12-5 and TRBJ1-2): DARVTQTPRHKVTEMGQEVTMRCQPILGHNTVFWYRQTMMQGLELLAYFRNRAPLDDSGMPKDRFSAEMPDATLATLKIQPSEPRDSAVYFCASGSPPGQISTFGSGTRLTVV.